This T cell receptor beta chain was captured in a study of blood T cell repertoires in COVID-19. Assay used: immunoSEQ multiplex PCR; TCRdb lists only in-frame clones, some missing. This table holds around 39,000 clones, 86% found once. With 2 bases removed from V and 2 bases from J, the gap between germline ends came to 14 bases. The CDR3 sequence is 16 residues long. Germline CDR1 SGHKS, CDR2 YYEKEE (reference sequence). The receptor was isolated from a man between 60 and 75 years old with active COVID-19. The sequenced sample consisted of peripheral blood. The J gene is TRBJ1-5, the V gene TRBV5-5, with D unresolved. The DNA of the CDR3 is TGTGCCAGCAGCTTCGACTTTGCCATAGGCAATCAGCCCCAGCATTTT. This encodes CASSFDFAIGNQPQHF.